This T cell receptor (beta chain) was identified during a study of T cell repertoires in cytomegalovirus infection. The wider study: CMV infection together with matching HLA type was indicated by public TCR beta signatures.

As concerns this clonotype: Its antigen is unidentified. A junction end diverges from the germline sequence, so it may reflect a read error.

Study-level points and caveats: Clonotypes of TCR beta that were HLA-C-restricted and CMV-specific dominated the ex vivo response. Cumulated frequencies of public TCR beta families served to identify carriers of CMV plus the relevant HLA.

The CDR3 sequence is 17 residues long. Germline-derived CDR1 and CDR2 are SGHRS and YFSETQ. TCRdb reprocessed the reads with MiXCR, giving one entry per CDR3 protein. Among around 450,000 distinct CDR3 sequences listed, approximately 33% were seen once. This TCR was sampled from a human donor in good health (CMV status not recorded). Some clones in this sample may be carry-over from other donors' samples. Specimen: PBMCs. The rearrangement uses TRBV5-1 and TRBJ2-1, with TRBD2 as a possible D gene (6 bases). DNA of the CDR3: TGCGCCAGCAGTTTGGGGGGTCAAAGGCCTGGGGACAATGAGCAGTTCTTC. This codes for CASSLGGQRPGDNEQFF.